The 6 T cell receptor beta chains reported below all come from one sample, sequenced in a study of blood T cell repertoires in COVID-19. The method was immunoSEQ multiplex PCR; TCRdb's version includes in-frame clones alone and lacks a portion of them. The repertoire consists of under 350,000 clones, with about 88% occurring once and the leading ten covering around 2.5%. Source material: PBMCs or T cells enriched from blood (not recorded which). Source of these receptors: a man in his 60s who had recovered from COVID-19.

The V gene is TRBV3-1 (or the pseudogene TRBV3-2), the J gene TRBJ1-4, with 9 bases matching TRBD1. Germline values: CDR1 LGHDT, CDR2 YNNKEL (reference sequence). The CDR3 totals 15 residues. The J segment lost 7 bases and the V segment lost 6 bases, leaving 9 bases of the junction unmatched. CDR3 bases: TGTGCCAGCAGTCAACAGGGGGCGCTGGGTGAAAAACTGTTTTTT. It is translated as CASSQQGALGEKLFF.

The rearrangement links TRBV15 to TRBJ1-1; D remains ambiguous. The CDR3 sequence is 11 residues long. With 3 bases removed from V and 6 bases from J, the gap between germline ends came to 5 bases. CDR1 and CDR2 from the germline V gene are LNHNV and YYDKDF (reference sequence). CDR3 sequence: CATSRGPEAFF. For the CDR3, the DNA is TGTGCCACCAGCAGGGGCCCTGAAGCTTTCTTT.

This clone appeared a single time. V gene TRBV24-1 combines with J gene TRBJ2-3; 7 nucleotides agree with TRBD2. This CDR3 is built from 14 residues. Per the germline V gene, CDR1 is KGHDR and CDR2 is SFDVKD. J was trimmed by 4 bases and V by 7 bases; bases with no gene match: 7. CDR3 bases: TGTGCCACCAGCTTCCGGGAGGCCCCAGATACGCAGTATTTT. Translating it yields CATSFREAPDTQYF.

The V and J genes are TRBV2 and TRBJ2-7; possible D gene TRBD2, 5 bases. This CDR3 has 12 residues. V gave up 4 bases and J gave up 6 bases, with 10 bases separating them. Germline V CDR1 and CDR2: SNHLY, FYNNEI. The CDR3 bases are TGTGCCAGCAGTGCTGGACTCTTCGAGCAGTACTTC. Residues: CASSAGLFEQYF.

The CDR3 DNA follows: TGTGCCAGCTCACCCCTGACTAGCGGGAGCTCCTACAATGAGCAGTTCTTC. This codes for CASSPLTSGSSYNEQFF. This rearrangement joins TRBV18 to TRBJ2-1, with 12 bases lining up with TRBD2. This CDR3 comprises 17 residues. Germline assignment: CDR1 KGHSH and CDR2 LQKENI. V lost 3 bases to trimming and J lost 0 bases; unmatched junction nucleotides: 3.

The gene calls are TRBV9 and TRBJ1-4, with D maybe TRBD1 (6 bases). Germline V gene lookup returns CDR1 SGDLS and CDR2 YYNGEE. V shed 2 bases and J shed 3 bases, with 11 bases lying between them. CDR3 length equals 15 residues. CDR3: CASSVSQGPNEKLFF. The CDR3 coding sequence is TGTGCCAGCAGCGTCTCACAGGGCCCTAATGAAAAACTGTTTTTT.